These T cell receptor beta chains were read from a single sample in a study of T-cell reconstitution after alpha-beta-depleted transplantation in children. TCRdb re-analysed the PCR reads in MiXCR, keeping a single row per CDR3 protein. Among fewer than 550,000 distinct CDR3 sequences, approximately 10% were seen once, and the ten largest hold roughly 6%. The source material was PBMCs from the stem cell graft donor, sampled from the stem cell graft. These receptors were collected from a human donor who donated a stem cell graft to a child with acute myeloid leukemia. Both conserved end residues are part of each CDR3. A D gene is named only where the DNA matches it firmly. For some rows the clone size is stated as once, few or many, or as a class when expanded; others skip it.

>TRBJ1-3|.|TRBV7-3|.
CASSFGASSGNTIYF
TGTGCCAGCAGCTTTGGGGCAAGCTCTGGAAACACCATATATTTT
>TRBJ2-3|.|TRBV7-6|many
CASSLATGTDTQYF
TGTGCCAGCAGCTTAGCGACGGGCACAGATACGCAGTATTTT
>TRBJ2-5|TRBD2|TRBV4-2|few
CASSQEAWGGKTQYF
TGTGCCAGCAGCCAAGAGGCATGGGGGGGGAAGACCCAGTACTTC
>TRBJ2-1|.|TRBV25-1|many
CASSESNYNEQFF
TGTGCCAGCAGTGAATCCAACTACAATGAGCAGTTCTTC
>TRBJ1-1|.|TRBV12-3/TRBV12-4|.
CASRDRGEAFF
TGTGCCAGCAGGGACCGGGGGGAAGCTTTCTTT
>TRBJ2-7|.|TRBV10-3|.
CAISDPREAYEQYF
TGTGCCATCAGTGACCCCAGGGAGGCCTACGAGCAGTACTTC
>TRBJ2-1|.|TRBV14|few
CASSQILNNEQFF
TGTGCCAGCAGCCAAATCTTAAACAATGAGCAGTTCTTC
>TRBJ2-2|TRBD2|TRBV5-1|many
CASSLSASGSTGELFF
TGCGCCAGCAGCTTGTCGGCTAGCGGGTCCACCGGGGAGCTGTTTTTT
>TRBJ2-3|.|TRBV18|few
CASSPLAGQFTDTQYF
TGTGCCAGCTCACCACTGGCGGGACAGTTCACAGATACGCAGTATTTT
>TRBJ2-7|TRBD1|TRBV3-1|few
CASSRPGQGNHEQYF
TGTGCCAGCAGCCGACCGGGACAGGGGAACCACGAGCAGTACTTC
>TRBJ2-2|TRBD2|TRBV5-1|.
CASSLSLAGIGNTGELFF
TGCGCCAGCAGCTTGAGCCTAGCGGGAATCGGGAACACCGGGGAGCTGTTTTTT
>TRBJ1-2|TRBD1|TRBV5-6|.
CASSSLGQSNYGYTF
TGTGCCAGCAGCTCCCTGGGACAGTCTAACTATGGCTACACCTTC
>TRBJ2-1|.|TRBV7-9|few
CASSLVRLAHNEQFF
TGTGCCAGCAGCTTAGTTCGGCTAGCCCACAATGAGCAGTTCTTC